This TCR beta chain was sequenced during a study of regulatory T cells in long-lasting Graves disease. The CDR3 spans 16 residues. CDR1 LGHDT and CDR2 YNNKEL come from the germline V gene (reference sequence). The V and J ends lost 8 bases and 4 bases, in that order; junction bases with no gene match: 12. Investigators prepared the TCR beta libraries by applying iRepertoire HTBI primers and Arm-PCR of CDR3 regions. MiXCR, run by TCRdb on the multiplex PCR reads, gives a single entry per CDR3 protein. The sample records roughly 400,000 distinct CDR3 sequences, less than 25% being singletons. The sample's time point: persistent/refractory GD, antithyroid drugs over 5 years with positive TRAb. The authors made the TCR library using RNA they extracted from PBMCs. The collection involved drawing nine milliliters of peripheral blood into EDTA tubes. To note about this clonotype: Its specificity is not known.

The study, taken as a whole, reports: Whereas around 970 public clonotypes were shared by new patients, persistent patients shared more, at roughly 2,500. Less diverse TCR repertoires were seen in persistent Graves' patients than in newly diagnosed ones. Newly diagnosed disease favored TRBV20-1 and TRBJ2-1 over persistent disease.

V usage is TRBV3-1 and J usage is TRBJ2-2, with TRBD1 matching 8 bases. This receptor was obtained from a female donor with Graves disease. The specimen was peripheral blood mononuclear cells (PBMCs), collected when the disease was refractory, from a patient treated with antithyroid drugs. CDR3 sequence: CASRTGDRGGTGELFF. Here the CDR3 DNA reads TGTGCCAGCCGGACGGGAGACAGGGGTGGCACCGGGGAGCTGTTTTTT.